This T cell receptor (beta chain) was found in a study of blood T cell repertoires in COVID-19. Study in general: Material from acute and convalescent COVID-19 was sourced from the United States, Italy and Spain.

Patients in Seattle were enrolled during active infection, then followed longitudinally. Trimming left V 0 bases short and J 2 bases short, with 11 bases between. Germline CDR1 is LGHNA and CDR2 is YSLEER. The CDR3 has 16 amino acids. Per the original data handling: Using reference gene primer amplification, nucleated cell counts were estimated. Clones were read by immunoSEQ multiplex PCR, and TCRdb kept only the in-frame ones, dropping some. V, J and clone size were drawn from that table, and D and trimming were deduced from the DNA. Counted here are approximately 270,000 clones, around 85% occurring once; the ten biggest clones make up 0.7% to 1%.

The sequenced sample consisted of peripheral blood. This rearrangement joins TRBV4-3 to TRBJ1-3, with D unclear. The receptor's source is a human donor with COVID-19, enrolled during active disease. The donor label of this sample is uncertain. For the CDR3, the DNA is TGCGCCAGCAGCCAAGATTGGCGGGGTCCTGGAAACACCATATATTTT. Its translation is CASSQDWRGPGNTIYF.